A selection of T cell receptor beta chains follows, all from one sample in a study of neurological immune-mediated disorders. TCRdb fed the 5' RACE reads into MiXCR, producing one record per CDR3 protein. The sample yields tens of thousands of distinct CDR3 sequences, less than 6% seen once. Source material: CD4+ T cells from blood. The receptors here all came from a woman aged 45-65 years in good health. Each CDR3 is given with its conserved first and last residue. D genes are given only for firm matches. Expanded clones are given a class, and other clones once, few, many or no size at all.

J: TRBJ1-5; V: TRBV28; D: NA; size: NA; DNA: TGTGCCAGCAGTTTACCCCGAGGGGCCCGCAATCAGCCCCAGCATTTT; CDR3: CASSLPRGARNQPQHF
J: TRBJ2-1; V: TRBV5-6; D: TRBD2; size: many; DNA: TGTGCCAGCCACTTAGCACTAGCGGGGGGACTTTTGGGTTCCTACAATGAGCAGTTCTTC; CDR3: CASHLALAGGLLGSYNEQFF
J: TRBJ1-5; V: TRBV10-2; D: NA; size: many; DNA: TGCGCCAGCAGTTCCCAGGGCACGAGCAATCAGCCCCAGCATTTT; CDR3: CASSSQGTSNQPQHF
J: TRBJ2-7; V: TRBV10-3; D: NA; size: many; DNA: TGTGCCAACGGGGACGGAACCTACGAGCAGTACTTC; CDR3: CANGDGTYEQYF
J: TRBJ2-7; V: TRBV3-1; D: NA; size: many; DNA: TGTGCCAGCAGCCACAGCGTCTACGAGCAGTACTTC; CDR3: CASSHSVYEQYF
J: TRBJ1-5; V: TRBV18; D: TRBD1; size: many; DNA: TGTGCCAGCTCACCTAGTCAGGGGGCGAGCAATCAGCCCCAGCATTTT; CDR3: CASSPSQGASNQPQHF
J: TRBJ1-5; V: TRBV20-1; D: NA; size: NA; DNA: TGCAGTGCTAGACTGGACCAAGAGACCCAGCATTTT; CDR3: CSARLDQETQHF
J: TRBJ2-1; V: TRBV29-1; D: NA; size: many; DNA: TGCAGCGGCTACGGGACCTACAATGAGCAGTTCTTC; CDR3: CSGYGTYNEQFF
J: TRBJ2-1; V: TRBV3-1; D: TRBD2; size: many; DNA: TGTGCCAGCAGCCAAGATATGACTAGCGGGGGGTACAATGAGCAGTTCTTC; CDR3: CASSQDMTSGGYNEQFF
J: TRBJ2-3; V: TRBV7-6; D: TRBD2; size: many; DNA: TGTGCCAGCAGCCTAGGGACTAGCGGGGGGCCAACAGATACGCAGTATTTT; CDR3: CASSLGTSGGPTDTQYF
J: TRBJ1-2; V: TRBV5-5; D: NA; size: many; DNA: TGTGCCAGCAGCCCGGACGCCCATTCGGGTGGCTACACCTTC; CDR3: CASSPDAHSGGYTF
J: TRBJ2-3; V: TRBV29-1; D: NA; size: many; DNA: TGCAGCGTTGGGGGCGGGGATACGCAGTATTTT; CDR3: CSVGGGDTQYF
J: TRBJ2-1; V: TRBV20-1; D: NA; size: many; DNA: TGCAGTGCTCCACCCCATACTCTAAACAATGAGCAGTTCTTC; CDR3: CSAPPHTLNNEQFF
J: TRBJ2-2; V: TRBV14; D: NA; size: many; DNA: TGTGCCAGCAGCCAATCGACGGGGAACACCGGGGAGCTGTTTTTT; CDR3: CASSQSTGNTGELFF
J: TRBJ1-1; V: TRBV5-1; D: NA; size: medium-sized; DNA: TGCGCCAGCAGCTTTCAGGGGAACACTGAAGCTTTCTTT; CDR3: CASSFQGNTEAFF
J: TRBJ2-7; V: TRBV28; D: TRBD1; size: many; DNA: TGTGCCAGCAGTTTCCACAGGGGCCACGAGCAGTACTTC; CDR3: CASSFHRGHEQYF
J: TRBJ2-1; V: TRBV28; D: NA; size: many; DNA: TGTGCCAGCGGCCGGGGTGGCCCCTACAATGAGCAGTTCTTC; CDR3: CASGRGGPYNEQFF
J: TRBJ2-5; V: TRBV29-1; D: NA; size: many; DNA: TGCAGCGCTAGGGACACCCGGGGGGTTGAGACCCAGTACTTC; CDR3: CSARDTRGVETQYF
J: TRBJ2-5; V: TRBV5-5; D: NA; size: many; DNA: TGTGCCAGCAGCTTGAACCCCGGCCCCACAGGGGAGACCCAGTACTTC; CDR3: CASSLNPGPTGETQYF
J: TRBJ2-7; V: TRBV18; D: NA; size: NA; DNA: TGTGCCAGCTCACCAGGGTCCAAATACGAGCAGTACTTC; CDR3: CASSPGSKYEQYF